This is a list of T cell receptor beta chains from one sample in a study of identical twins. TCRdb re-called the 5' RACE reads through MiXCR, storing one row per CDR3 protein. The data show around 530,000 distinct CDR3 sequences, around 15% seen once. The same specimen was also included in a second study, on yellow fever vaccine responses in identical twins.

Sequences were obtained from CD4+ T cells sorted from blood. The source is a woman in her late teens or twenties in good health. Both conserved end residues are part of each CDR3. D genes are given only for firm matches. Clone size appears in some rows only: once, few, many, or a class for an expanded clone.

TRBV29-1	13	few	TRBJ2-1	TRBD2	CSVEGDYYNEQFF	TGCAGCGTTGAGGGGGACTACTACAATGAGCAGTTCTTC
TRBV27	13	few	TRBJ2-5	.	CASSWTYQETQYF	TGTGCCAGCAGTTGGACTTATCAAGAGACCCAGTACTTC
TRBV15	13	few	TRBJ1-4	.	CATSRDRDEKLFF	TGTGCCACCAGCAGAGATCGGGATGAAAAACTGTTTTTT
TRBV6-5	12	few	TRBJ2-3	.	CASSRPRDTQYF	TGTGCCAGCAGCCGTCCGAGGGATACGCAGTATTTT
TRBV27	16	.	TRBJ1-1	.	CASQSLGGAMNTEAFF	TGTGCCAGCCAATCTCTAGGGGGGGCAATGAACACTGAAGCTTTCTTT
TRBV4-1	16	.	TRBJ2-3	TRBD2	CASSQEWRGVRDTQYF	TGCGCCAGCAGCCAAGAGTGGCGGGGGGTGAGGGATACGCAGTATTTT
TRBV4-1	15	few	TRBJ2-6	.	CASSQSRDGANVLTF	TGCGCCAGCAGCCAAAGCAGGGATGGGGCCAACGTCCTGACTTTC
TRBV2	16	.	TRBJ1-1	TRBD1	CASRERGTGLSTEAFF	TGTGCCAGCAGGGAACGGGGGACAGGGTTATCCACTGAAGCTTTCTTT
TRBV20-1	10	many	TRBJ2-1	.	CSARDQERYF	TGCAGTGCTAGAGATCAGGAGAGGTACTTC
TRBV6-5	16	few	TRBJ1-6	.	CASSYRSRVGNSPLHF	TGTGCCAGCAGTTACCGGTCCAGGGTAGGCAATTCACCCCTCCACTTT
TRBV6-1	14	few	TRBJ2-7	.	CASRETGSSYEQYF	TGTGCCAGCAGAGAGACTGGCTCCTCCTACGAGCAGTACTTC
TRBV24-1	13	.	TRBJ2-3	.	CATSWRATDTQYF	TGTGCCACCAGTTGGAGGGCGACAGATACGCAGTATTTT
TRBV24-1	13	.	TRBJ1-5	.	CATSHGGNQPQHF	TGTGCCACCAGTCATGGGGGAAATCAGCCCCAGCATTTT
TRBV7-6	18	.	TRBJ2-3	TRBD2	CASSLAPVGSGRSDTQYF	TGTGCCAGCAGCTTAGCCCCTGTCGGTAGCGGGAGATCAGATACGCAGTATTTT
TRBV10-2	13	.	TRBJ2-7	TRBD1	CASRGQGGGEQYF	TGCGCCAGCAGAGGACAGGGTGGGGGCGAGCAGTACTTC
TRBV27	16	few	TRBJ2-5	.	CASSLYGAGAQETQYF	TGTGCCAGCAGTTTATACGGGGCAGGTGCCCAAGAGACCCAGTACTTC
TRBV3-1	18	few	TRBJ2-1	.	CASSPRVFGSSSYNEQFF	TGTGCCAGCAGCCCCCGCGTATTCGGGAGTAGCTCCTACAATGAGCAGTTCTTC
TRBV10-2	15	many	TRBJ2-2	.	CASSTGTPNTGELFF	TGCGCCAGCAGCACCGGGACACCGAACACCGGGGAGCTGTTTTTT
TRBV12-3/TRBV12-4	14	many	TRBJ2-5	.	CASSTTGAQETQYF	TGTGCCAGCAGTACTACCGGGGCCCAAGAGACCCAGTACTTC
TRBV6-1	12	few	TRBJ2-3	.	CASTWGRDTQYF	TGTGCCAGCACCTGGGGGAGGGATACGCAGTATTTT
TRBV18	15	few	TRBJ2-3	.	CASSPNGRDTDTQYF	TGTGCCAGCTCTCCCAACGGACGGGACACAGATACGCAGTATTTT
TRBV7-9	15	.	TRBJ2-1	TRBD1	CASSPGRQGSNEQFF	TGTGCCAGCAGCCCCGGGCGACAGGGGTCCAATGAGCAGTTCTTC
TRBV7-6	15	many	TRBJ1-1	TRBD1	CASSLGTGASPGAFF	TGTGCCAGCAGCTTGGGGACAGGGGCCAGCCCTGGAGCTTTCTTT
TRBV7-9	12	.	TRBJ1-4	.	CASSLERGKLFF	TGTGCCAGCAGCTTAGAGAGGGGAAAACTGTTTTTT
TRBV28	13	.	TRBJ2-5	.	CASSLFLGETQYF	TGTGCCAGCAGTTTATTCCTGGGGGAGACCCAGTACTTC
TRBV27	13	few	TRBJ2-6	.	CASISPGANVLTF	TGTGCCAGTATATCCCCTGGGGCCAACGTCCTGACTTTC
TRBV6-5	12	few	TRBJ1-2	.	CASSPPRGGYTF	TGTGCCAGCAGTCCCCCTAGGGGTGGCTACACCTTC
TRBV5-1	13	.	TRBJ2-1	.	CASSRGEGYEQFF	TGCGCCAGCAGCCGAGGCGAGGGGTATGAGCAGTTCTTC
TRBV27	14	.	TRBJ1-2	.	CASRSVGALEGYTF	TGTGCCAGCAGGTCGGTAGGGGCCCTGGAGGGCTACACCTTC
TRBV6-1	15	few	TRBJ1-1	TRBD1	CASSHKQGRITEAFF	TGTGCCAGCAGTCATAAACAGGGGCGGATCACTGAAGCTTTCTTT
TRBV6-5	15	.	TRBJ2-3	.	CASSYEEGVTDTQYF	TGTGCCAGCAGTTACGAAGAGGGTGTCACAGATACGCAGTATTTT
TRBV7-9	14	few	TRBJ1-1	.	CASSLSPPDTEAFF	TGTGCCAGCAGCTTGAGTCCCCCCGACACTGAAGCTTTCTTT
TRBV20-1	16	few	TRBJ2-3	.	CSAHNLQGESTDTQYF	TGCAGTGCCCACAACCTGCAGGGAGAGAGCACAGATACGCAGTATTTT
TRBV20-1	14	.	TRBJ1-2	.	CSATGTKISYGYTF	TGCAGTGCCACCGGGACTAAAATTAGCTATGGCTACACCTTC
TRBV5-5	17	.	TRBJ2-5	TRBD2	CASSLGLSGGFQETQYF	TGTGCCAGCAGCTTGGGTCTAAGCGGGGGGTTCCAAGAGACCCAGTACTTC
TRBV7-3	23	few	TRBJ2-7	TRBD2	CASSLSGSYGPVLWREEDYEQYF	TGTGCCAGCAGCTTAAGTGGGAGTTACGGTCCCGTCCTTTGGCGGGAGGAAGATTACGAGCAGTACTTC
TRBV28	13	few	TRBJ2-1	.	CASSSVPTNEQFF	TGTGCCAGCAGTTCTGTCCCTACCAATGAGCAGTTCTTC
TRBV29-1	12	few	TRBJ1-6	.	CSVGTANSPLHF	TGCAGCGTTGGGACAGCAAATTCACCCCTCCACTTT
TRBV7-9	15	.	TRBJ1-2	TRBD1	CASSASGTGGLGYTF	TGTGCCAGCAGCGCGTCCGGGACAGGGGGCCTTGGCTACACCTTC
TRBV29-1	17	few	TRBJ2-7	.	CSAQTGAVAARPYEQYF	TGCAGCGCCCAAACAGGGGCTGTAGCGGCTAGACCGTACGAGCAGTACTTC